Below, 20 T cell receptor beta chains from the same sample are listed, as sequenced in a study of cytomegalovirus exposure and HLA in healthy donors (dated by TCRdb to 2017 to 2019). The library was generated by the immunoSEQ multiplex PCR assay. For the multiplex PCR, a mixture combining 60 forward primers for TCR Vbeta segments and 13 reverse primers for TCR Jbeta segments was used. TCRdb's version of the immuneACCESS table is confined to in-frame rearrangements and falls short of the full clone set. An unresolved V gene accounts for under half of the shortfall where checked; the remainder is of unknown origin. The sample profile shows around 140,000 clones; about two thirds of them were found once. The top ten constitute approximately 4.2% of the sample. Material: PBMCs. The receptors shown here come from a man between 50 and 59 years old in good health and CMV-seropositive.

This chain uses TRBV27 with TRBJ2-7; possible D gene TRBD1, 6 bases. The V end was cut by 6 bases, the J end by 6 bases, with 12 bases between. Germline CDR1 and CDR2: MNHEY and SMNVEV (reference sequence). This CDR3 contains 12 residues. The CDR3 DNA reads as TGTGCCAGCAGCTCTACAGGGAGCGAGCAGTACTTC. It is translated as CASSSTGSEQYF.

The chain recombines TRBV25-1 with TRBJ2-7; D perhaps matches TRBD1 (6 bases). The length of the CDR3 is 13 residues. From germline, CDR1 is MGHDK and CDR2 SYGVNS. The germline V and J ends were trimmed by 7 bases and 3 bases, with 13 bases remaining between them. The DNA of the CDR3 is TGTGCCAGCACCCCTACAGGGCTCTACGAGCAGTACTTC. It encodes CASTPTGLYEQYF.

The V gene is TRBV5-5, the J gene TRBJ1-2, with 7 bases lining up with TRBD1. Trimming took 4 bases from V and 8 from J; bases not matched to a gene: 8. The germline V gene encodes CDR1 SGHKS and CDR2 YYEKEE (reference sequence). The CDR3 is made up of 13 amino acids. CDR3 coding DNA: TGTGCCAGCAGCCCCAAGACAGGGAACGGCTACACCTTC. This translates into CASSPKTGNGYTF.

The chain joins TRBV11-2 to TRBJ2-7; the D gene is possibly TRBD1 (6 bases). This CDR3 is 15 amino acids long. Germline assignment: CDR1 SGHAT and CDR2 FQNNGV. V was cut by 1 base and J by 7 bases, with 17 bases left in between. The CDR3 here is CASSLVGRGPNEQYF. DNA for the CDR3: TGTGCCAGCAGCTTAGTAGGCAGGGGCCCTAATGAGCAGTACTTC.

CDR3 amino acids: CSAQTGSGNQPQHF. The CDR3 nucleotides are TGCAGCGCCCAAACAGGGTCTGGCAATCAGCCCCAGCATTTT. J is TRBJ1-5 and V is TRBV29-1, with D possibly TRBD1 on 6 matching bases. Trimming pared 7 bases from V and 2 bases from J, leaving 15 bases between. This CDR3 is 14 amino acids long. The germline V gene encodes CDR1 SQVTM and CDR2 ANQGSEA.

The V and J genes are TRBV13 and TRBJ1-1, with 7 bases aligning to TRBD1. CDR3 size: 14 residues. V shed 2 bases and J 1 base; nucleotides not matched to a gene: 1. The germline gives CDR1 PRHDT, CDR2 FYEKMQ (reference sequence). CDR3 region: CASSLQGENTEAFF. As DNA, the CDR3 is TGTGCCAGCAGCTTACAGGGGGAGAACACTGAAGCTTTCTTT.

This chain joins TRBV27 and TRBJ2-5, with no clear D. This CDR3 is built from 15 residues. V was trimmed by 0 bases and J by 2 bases, leaving 10 bases between them. Germline V gene data show CDR1 as MNHEY and CDR2 as SMNVEV (reference sequence). The CDR3 bases are TGTGCCAGCAGTTTATCGAACGGTGCACAAGAGACCCAGTACTTC. As protein: CASSLSNGAQETQYF.

This clone was recorded a few times. The CDR3 coding sequence is TGTGCCAGCAGCTTGGATCTACAGGGTAGCGATGAGCAGTTCTTC. Translated: CASSLDLQGSDEQFF. The chain joins TRBV5-6 to TRBJ2-1; D perhaps matches TRBD1 (6 bases). V gave up 0 bases and J gave up 8 bases, with 15 bases separating them. CDR3 length equals 15 residues. Germline V CDR1 and CDR2: SGHDT, YYEEEE.

This clone was counted a single time. V and J are TRBV2 and TRBJ1-6, with 8 bases aligning to TRBD1. This CDR3 has 13 amino acids. The J segment lost 10 bases and the V segment lost 7 bases, leaving 6 bases of the junction unmatched. Germline-derived CDR1 and CDR2 are SNHLY and FYNNEI. For the CDR3, the DNA is TGTGCCAGCACCCGGACAGGGAACTCACCCCTCCACTTT. Its protein product is CASTRTGNSPLHF.

The J gene is TRBJ1-2, the V gene TRBV19; D not resolved. Germline V gene lookup returns CDR1 LNHDA and CDR2 SQIVND (reference sequence). The V end lost 5 bases, the J end lost 4 bases, and 17 bases lay between the germline ends. CDR3 length: 15 residues. CDR3 sequence: CASSPASATGYGYTF. Written as DNA, the CDR3 is TGTGCCAGTAGTCCGGCATCTGCCACGGGCTATGGCTACACCTTC.

The chain combines TRBV20-1 with TRBJ2-5; no definite D call. V was cut by 1 base and J by 5 bases, with 5 bases left in between. There are 11 residues in the CDR3. Germline V gene sequence: CDR1 DFQATT, CDR2 SNEGSKA (reference sequence). The CDR3: CSARVEETQYF. The CDR3, as DNA: TGCAGTGCTAGAGTCGAGGAGACCCAGTACTTC.

This clone was seen a few times. The chain recombines TRBV7-8 with TRBJ2-4; no definite D call. Trimming removed 4 bases from V and 2 bases from J, with 21 bases in between. Germline V lookup: CDR1 SGHVS, CDR2 FQNEAQ. The CDR3 has 18 residues. In DNA, the CDR3 is TGTGCCAGCAGCTCGCACCCGTCTCAGTCCCAGACCAAAAACATTCAGTACTTC. Amino acids: CASSSHPSQSQTKNIQYF.

The chain has TRBV6-6 and TRBJ1-6; D is perhaps TRBD1 (6 bases). The CDR3 length is 15 residues. V dropped 5 bases and J dropped 1 base, with 9 bases sitting between them. The germline V gene has CDR1 MNHNY and CDR2 SVGAGI (reference sequence). The CDR3 loop reads CASSPGVSYNSPLHF. In DNA, the CDR3 is TGTGCCAGCAGTCCAGGGGTTTCCTATAATTCACCCCTCCACTTT.

V usage is TRBV6-5 and J usage is TRBJ1-2; the match to TRBD1 covers 7 bases. J lost 4 bases, V lost 6 bases, and 8 bases had no gene match. From germline, CDR1 is MNHEY and CDR2 SVGAGI. This CDR3 comprises 14 residues. The CDR3 DNA reads as TGTGCCAGCAGCCAAAGAGACAGGGTCTATGGCTACACCTTC. Translating gives CASSQRDRVYGYTF.

The J gene is TRBJ1-1, the V gene TRBV5-6, with 7 bases fitting TRBD1. Looked up from germline, CDR1 is SGHDT and CDR2 is YYEEEE. CDR3 length equals 16 residues. DNA for the CDR3: TGTGACAGGAACTTGGCATACGGGACAGCGAACACTGAAGCTTTCTTT. Translated, it gives CDRNLAYGTANTEAFF.

By sample share, this clone is large. The V gene is TRBV11-3, the J gene TRBJ2-5; D is possibly TRBD2 (6 bases). Germline V gene sequence: CDR1 SGHNT, CDR2 YENEEA. Trimming stripped 5 bases from V and 9 bases from J, with 16 bases between. The CDR3 loop spans 13 amino acids. CDR3 in DNA: TGTGCCAGCAGCCAAGGCGGGGTACCGGCCCAGTACTTC. Amino acid sequence: CASSQGGVPAQYF.

The chain recombines TRBV10-3 with TRBJ2-7; tentative D call: TRBD2 (5 bases). This CDR3 is built from 14 residues. The V gene's germline CDR1 is ENHRY and CDR2 SYGVKD. V was trimmed by 0 bases and J by 1 base, leaving 7 bases between them. CDR3 loop: CAISESEESYEQYF. The CDR3 bases are TGTGCCATCAGTGAGTCGGAGGAGTCCTACGAGCAGTACTTC.

This rearrangement joins TRBV4-1 to TRBJ1-5; tentative D call: TRBD1 (5 bases). Germline CDR1 is MGHRA and CDR2 is YSYEKL. The CDR3 has 15 amino acids. V shed 5 bases and J shed 0 bases, with 11 bases lying between them. As DNA, the CDR3 is TGCGCCAGCAGCTCACAGGAGTTTAGCAATCAGCCCCAGCATTTT. Its translation is CASSSQEFSNQPQHF.

The chain is built from TRBV6-1 and TRBJ2-1, with D perhaps matching TRBD2 (6 bases). Between the trimmed V and J ends, which lost 4 bases and 0 bases, there was a span of 19 bases. Looked up from germline, CDR1 is MNHNS and CDR2 is SASEGT. The CDR3 consists of 18 residues. The CDR3 bases are TGTGCCAGCAGTGGAGGCGGAGCGCGGGGAAGCTCCTACAATGAGCAGTTCTTC. It is translated as CASSGGGARGSSYNEQFF.

The chain employs TRBV5-1 and TRBJ2-3, with 12 nucleotides matching TRBD1. The germline V gene encodes CDR1 SGHRS and CDR2 YFSETQ. V lost 1 base to trimming and J lost 2 bases; unmatched junction nucleotides: 14. The CDR3 spans 20 residues. The CDR3 sequence is CASSLSGTGGNPTSTDTQYF. The CDR3 region has the DNA TGCGCCAGCAGCTTGTCTGGGACAGGGGGCAACCCGACCTCCACAGATACGCAGTATTTT.